A selection of T cell receptor beta chains follows, all from one sample in a study of blood T cells in healthy people across ages. TCRdb reanalysed the 5' RACE reads using MiXCR and keeps one entry per CDR3 protein. The data hold some 1 million distinct CDR3 sequences, with 35% to 50% observed a single time. Sequenced input: blood. The receptors stem from a woman aged 60-70 years in good health. Both conserved end residues are part of each CDR3. Fields, in order: V gene, clone size, D gene, J gene, CDR3 DNA, CDR3 protein. D genes are given only for firm matches. Some rows have no size entry. The others give once, few or many, or a class for an expanded clone.

>TRBV15|few|NA|TRBJ2-7
TGTGCCACCAGCAGAGGTGGGGCGCGTGACGAGCAGTACTTC
CATSRGGARDEQYF
>TRBV6-2/TRBV6-3|few|NA|TRBJ2-7
TGTGCCAGCAGGAACGGTGGGGGGTACGAGCAGTACTTC
CASRNGGGYEQYF
>TRBV5-1|NA|TRBD2|TRBJ2-7
TGCGCCAGCAGCGACGGGGGAGGGACCTCCTACGAGCAGTACTTC
CASSDGGGTSYEQYF
>TRBV12-5|NA|NA|TRBJ1-2
TGTGCTAGTGGTTTCGGGACACCTGTCAGTGGCTACACCTTC
CASGFGTPVSGYTF
>TRBV12-3/TRBV12-4|few|TRBD1|TRBJ2-1
TGTGCCAGCAGCCCCAGACAGGGGGCAAGTGAGCAGTTCTTC
CASSPRQGASEQFF
>TRBV20-1|many|NA|TRBJ2-7
TGCAGTGCCGGCCGGGGGCGGTACGAGCAGTACTTC
CSAGRGRYEQYF
>TRBV29-1|NA|NA|TRBJ2-1
TGCAGCGTTCCATCGTTTGGGCCCGAGCAGTTCTTC
CSVPSFGPEQFF
>TRBV7-2|NA|TRBD1|TRBJ1-5
TGTGCCAGCAGCCTAAGCGACCGGGACAGGGGCATCAATCAGCCCCAGCATTTT
CASSLSDRDRGINQPQHF
>TRBV24-1|NA|NA|TRBJ2-4
TGTGCCACCAGTGATTTCCGGGAGTCCCAAAACATTCAGTACTTC
CATSDFRESQNIQYF
>TRBV27|few|NA|TRBJ1-2
TGTGCCAGCAGTTTATCCGGAGTTATGGGCGGCTACACCTTC
CASSLSGVMGGYTF
>TRBV12-3/TRBV12-4|NA|NA|TRBJ1-2
TGTGCCAGCAGGCCGGGACACGCTAACTATGGCTACACCTTC
CASRPGHANYGYTF
>TRBV6-1|NA|TRBD1|TRBJ2-7
TGTGCCAGCAGTGACTGGGACAGGGATACCTACGAGCAGTACTTC
CASSDWDRDTYEQYF
>TRBV2|NA|NA|TRBJ1-2
TGTGCCAGCAGGACAGACGCGCTTGGCTACACCTTC
CASRTDALGYTF
>TRBV6-6|NA|NA|TRBJ2-5
TGTGCCAGCAGATCTCCCCCACACAGGGAACAAGAGACCCAGTACTTC
CASRSPPHREQETQYF
>TRBV20-1|NA|TRBD1|TRBJ1-1
TGCAGTGCTAGAGGGACAGGACCTACTGAAGCTTTCTTT
CSARGTGPTEAFF
>TRBV4-3|NA|NA|TRBJ1-4
TGCGCCAGCAGCCAAGATGTTGGGCAGGCGAGCGAAAAACTGTTTTTT
CASSQDVGQASEKLFF
>TRBV4-1|NA|NA|TRBJ1-2
TGCGCCAGCAGCCAAGACGTCGGCAGCCGGCCCCTGATGTTGGGCTACACCTTC
CASSQDVGSRPLMLGYTF
>TRBV3-1|NA|TRBD1|TRBJ2-7
TGTGCCAGCCGACTTCAGACAGGGGCGTACGAGCAGTACTTC
CASRLQTGAYEQYF
>TRBV25-1|NA|NA|TRBJ2-1
TGTGCCAGCAGTGAAGAGGACAGCTACAATGAGCAGTTCTTC
CASSEEDSYNEQFF
>TRBV13|few|NA|TRBJ2-7
TGTGCCAGCAGCTCCGGTCCTCCGGGCGAGCAGTACTTC
CASSSGPPGEQYF
>TRBV29-1|NA|TRBD2|TRBJ2-7
TGCAGCGTTGTGGGGGGGACTAGCGGCTACGAGCAGTACTTC
CSVVGGTSGYEQYF
>TRBV20-1|NA|TRBD2|TRBJ2-1
TGCAGTGCTAGAGAGCCGGGCGGGAGCTATGAGCAGTTCTTC
CSAREPGGSYEQFF
>TRBV7-6|NA|TRBD1|TRBJ2-1
TGTGCCAGCAGCGTTCGACAGGGTTTGAACAATGAGCAGTTCTTC
CASSVRQGLNNEQFF